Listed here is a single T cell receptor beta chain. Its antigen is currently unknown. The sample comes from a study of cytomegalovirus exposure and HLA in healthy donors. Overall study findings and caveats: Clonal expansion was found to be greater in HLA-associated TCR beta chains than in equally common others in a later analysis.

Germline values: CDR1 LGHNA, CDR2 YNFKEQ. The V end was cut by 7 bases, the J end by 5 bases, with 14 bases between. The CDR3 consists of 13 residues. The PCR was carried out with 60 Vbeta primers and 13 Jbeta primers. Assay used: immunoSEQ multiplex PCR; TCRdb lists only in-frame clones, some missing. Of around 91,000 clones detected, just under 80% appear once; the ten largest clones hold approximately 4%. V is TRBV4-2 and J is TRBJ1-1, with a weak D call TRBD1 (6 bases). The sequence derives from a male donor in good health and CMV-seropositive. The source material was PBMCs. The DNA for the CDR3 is TGTGCCAGCAAGGACTTTAGGGGGACTGAAGCTTTCTTT. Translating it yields CASKDFRGTEAFF.